This TCR beta chain is drawn from a study of blood T cells in healthy people across ages (dated by TCRdb to between 2014 and 2017). Study-wide context: In model experiments, template switching captured roughly one uniquely barcoded TCR beta cDNA molecule for every two T cells. The study measured age-related changes in TCR beta repertoire diversity using deep sequencing normalized with unique cDNA molecular identifiers. Donors were grouped into four age groups: young (average roughly 16 years), middle-aged (39), aged (62) and long-lived (just over 80). To avoid experimental bias, donors of different ages were randomly spread across the sequencing lanes. The study analyzed two additional independent replicas of 1 million unique cDNA reads from the same blood draw for two donors, one aged 18 to 29 and one aged 80 or older. General conclusions and limits of the study: As age increased, observed TCR beta diversity per million T cells dropped in a roughly linear way, and a significant reduction was already evident by age approximately 40. Because donor CMV infection status was unknown, age-related changes in expanded clonotypes were potentially confounded. The long-lived group showed more naive CD4+ T cells, fewer expanded clones and increased TCR diversity than the aged group, suggesting age selection. Since profiling was done on bulk unsorted PBMCs, naive and antigen-experienced compartments could not be conclusively compared. Total diversity estimates from one million sequenced T cells were considered lower bounds and underestimates. There was a strong correlation between observed TCR beta diversity and the percentage of naive T cells measured by flow cytometry.

Library preparation was by 5' RACE. Reads for this sample came from an Illumina HiSeq 2500. A second PCR of about 7 to 12 cycles was run with a J-beta primer mix and a sample-barcoded 5' primer. A unique molecular identifier was introduced onto each TCR beta cDNA molecule by a template-switch 5' adaptor carrying 12 random nucleotides. At least 3 million CDR3-containing paired-end reads were obtained from each sample. The Mint cDNA synthesis kit, primed by a TRBC-specific oligonucleotide, was used to synthesize first-strand cDNA from all RNA. After uracil-DNA glycosylase treatment, a first 18-cycle PCR used universal primers M1SS and BC2_uni_R on all cDNA. Per the authors' processing: Each sample was normalized by randomly selecting 1 million high-quality reads, each carrying a distinct molecular identifier. Instead of being binned into consensus sequences, reads with shared molecular identifiers were discarded. MiTCR, with a Q25 quality threshold and the strictest error-elimination algorithm, was used for CDR3 identification, clonotype clustering and error correction. Lower-bound total TCR beta diversity was estimated with a nonparametric unseen species model using Euler transformation. TCRdb's own reprocessing of the public reads used fastp at Q25 and MiXCR and kept productive beta chains. Identical CDR3 proteins give one entry, which carries the most common genes and DNA. These V and J calls derive from TCRdb rather than the authors' analysis. The sample table contains some 1.4 million distinct CDR3 sequences; only one count was recorded for approximately 38% of them. The biggest ten clones account for roughly 8.2% of the sample.

For this clonotype: The antigen it recognizes is unknown. No per-base quality is available; no much larger clone lies one base away.

Systemically healthy Caucasian individuals from Russia, approximately 39 in total and aged about 6 to 95 years, were included as donors. Each donor gave ten milliliters of peripheral blood, collected into EDTA-treated Vacutainer tubes. Ficoll-Paque density-gradient centrifugation was used to isolate PBMCs, with at least 6.5 million obtained per sample. Total RNA, at least 5.5 micrograms per sample, was extracted from PBMCs with Trizol reagent. Naive CD45RAhigh/CD27high T cell percentages were measured by flow cytometry on a PBMC aliquot from every donor. According to the germline V gene, CDR1 reads MGHRA and CDR2 reads YSYEKL. V is shortened by 6 bases, J by 0 bases, and the region joining them spans 15 bases. The CDR3, from cysteine to phenylalanine, totals 16 residues. The sequence is cut down to CDR3 DNA, 48 bases in frame from base 1.

This receptor was obtained from a woman between 18 and 30 years old in good health. The rearranged chain carries TRBV4-1 and TRBJ2-1, with the D gene possibly TRBD1 or TRBD2, each one fitting 5 bases. The sample was blood. The sequenced DNA: TGCGCCAGCAGTCCGCCGTGGGGGAACTCCTACAATGAGCAGTTCTTC. Protein translation: CASSPPWGNSYNEQFF.